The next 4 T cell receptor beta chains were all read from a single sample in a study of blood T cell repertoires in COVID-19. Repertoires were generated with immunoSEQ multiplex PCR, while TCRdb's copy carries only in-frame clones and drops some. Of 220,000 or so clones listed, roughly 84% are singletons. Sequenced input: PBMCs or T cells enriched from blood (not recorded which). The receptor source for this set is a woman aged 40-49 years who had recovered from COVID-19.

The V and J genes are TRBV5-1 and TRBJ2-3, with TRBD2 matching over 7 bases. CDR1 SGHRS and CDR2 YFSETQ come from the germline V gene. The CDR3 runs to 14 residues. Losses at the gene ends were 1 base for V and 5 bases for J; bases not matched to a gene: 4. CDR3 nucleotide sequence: TGCGCCAGCAGCTTGCGGCGGGGGTTAGATACGCAGTATTTT. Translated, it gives CASSLRRGLDTQYF.

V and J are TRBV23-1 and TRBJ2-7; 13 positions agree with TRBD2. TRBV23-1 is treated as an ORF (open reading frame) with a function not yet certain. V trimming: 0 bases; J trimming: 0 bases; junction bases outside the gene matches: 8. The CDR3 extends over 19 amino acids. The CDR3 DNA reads TGCGCCAGCAGTCAATCGATGGGGACTAGCGGGGCAAGCTCCTACGAGCAGTACGTC. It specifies CASSQSMGTSGASSYEQYV.

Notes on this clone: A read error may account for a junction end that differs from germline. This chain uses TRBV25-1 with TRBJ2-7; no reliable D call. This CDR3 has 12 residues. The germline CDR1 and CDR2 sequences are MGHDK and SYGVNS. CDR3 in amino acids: CASSESIRWSDF. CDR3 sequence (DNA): TGTGCCAGCAGTGAATCGATCAGGTGGTCTGACTTC.

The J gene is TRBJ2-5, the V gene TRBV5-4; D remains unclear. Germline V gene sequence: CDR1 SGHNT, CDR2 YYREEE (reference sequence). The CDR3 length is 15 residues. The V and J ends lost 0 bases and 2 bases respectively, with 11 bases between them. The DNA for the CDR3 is TGTGCCAGCAGCTTGGGGGTGCGGCCTCAAGAGACCCAGTACTTC. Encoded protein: CASSLGVRPQETQYF.